This record covers a single T cell receptor (beta chain). The antigen it recognizes is unknown. No much larger clone exists at a distance of one base, and base qualities are not known. The sample belongs to a study of shared clonotypes between healthy human individuals (TCRdb year 2020). With regard to the full study: The cohort comprised a couple of women and a few men aged 18 to 49 years. Blood TCR repertoires of a handful of healthy adults were deeply sequenced to estimate repertoire size and the extent of clonotype sharing between individuals. Between about 0.85 and 8.9 billion PBMCs per donor were obtained by leukapheresis. To increase sequencing depth and limit assay-specific biases, different laboratories used diverse techniques to prepare libraries and sequence TCR repertoires. Overall results and qualifications from the work: Based on pairwise subsampling, the degree of clonotype sharing among donors was expected to be affected by sequencing depth. The small number of donors limited the genetic and exposure-history diversity represented. Sampling was restricted to blood, and TCR repertoires in tissue are likely to differ from TCR repertoires in blood.

The donors were healthy, HIV-negative adults who had no recently reported acute infections or vaccinations. Every donor was a Caucasian adult residing in Nashville, Tennessee, USA. In the unsorted samples, 90 million or so PBMCs were counted, and genomic DNA was extracted using the QIAamp DNA Blood Mini kit. Blood was obtained by leukapheresis, after which PBMCs were separated by Ficoll-Histopaque density gradient centrifugation and cryopreserved in liquid nitrogen vapor phase. TCR CDR3 regions were amplified from genomic DNA by multiplex PCR using the deep immunoSEQ assay. Extracted genomic DNA from each cell subset was spread evenly across all wells of several immunoSEQ 96-well plates, with each plate serving as a replicate. Each replicate PCR for unsorted PBMC received around 330 ng genomic DNA, equal to about 30,000 T cell genomes. Ten immunoSEQ deep assay plates were used to sequence the unsorted PBMC genomic DNA. The purified libraries were quantified using a Qubit 3.0 fluorometer, sized with a Bioanalyzer 2100, and then quantified again using the KAPA Library Quantification kit. Every immunoSEQ 96-well plate was sequenced on a dedicated single-read 150-cycle Illumina NextSeq 550 flow cell. The published analysis was carried out like this. Because only junctional sequences without quality scores were contained in the immunoSEQ output, filtering matching that applied to full-length reads could not be performed. To assign V/J genes and CDR3, sequences were annotated using PyIR, a Python wrapper for IgBLAST v1.9, with IMGT germline references. Reads were removed for weak V/J assignments (E-value above 1e-6), missing CDR3, stop codons, out-of-frame junctions, or ambiguous translated residues. A V3J clonotype was defined by an identical inferred V gene, J gene, and CDR3 amino acid sequence. To compute the percentage overlap between repertoires, the number of shared unique clonotypes was divided by the size of the smaller repertoire. RTK rarefaction, the Chao1 estimator, and Recon v2.1 estimates of unobserved clonotypes were used to assess repertoire richness. TCRdb mirrors the immuneACCESS table, restricted to in-frame sequences. Some clones are absent from its copies; in checked studies, under half trace to an unresolved V gene, and the reason for the others is unknown. V and J calls plus clone size are reproduced from that table; the DNA served to infer D and trimming. The sample table contains approximately 470,000 clones; only one count was recorded for about 72% of them. The ten largest clones add up to 12% of the sample.

V is cut by 2 bases and J by 3 bases, and the space between the germline ends is 12 bases. Per the germline V gene, SGHDT is the CDR1 and YYEEEE is the CDR2. From its cysteine to its phenylalanine, the CDR3 spans 15 amino acids. The kept DNA is CDR3 alone, 45 bases in frame from the first base. Material: PBMCs. The chain is assembled from TRBV5-6 and TRBJ1-5; a confident D gene designation cannot be given. This clonotype was sampled from a middle-aged woman in good health. Some clones in this sample may be carry-over from other donors' samples. The DNA sequence follows: TGTGCCAGCAGCTTTTACGGGAGTCTCAATCAGCCCCAGCATTTT. Its amino acids are CASSFYGSLNQPQHF.